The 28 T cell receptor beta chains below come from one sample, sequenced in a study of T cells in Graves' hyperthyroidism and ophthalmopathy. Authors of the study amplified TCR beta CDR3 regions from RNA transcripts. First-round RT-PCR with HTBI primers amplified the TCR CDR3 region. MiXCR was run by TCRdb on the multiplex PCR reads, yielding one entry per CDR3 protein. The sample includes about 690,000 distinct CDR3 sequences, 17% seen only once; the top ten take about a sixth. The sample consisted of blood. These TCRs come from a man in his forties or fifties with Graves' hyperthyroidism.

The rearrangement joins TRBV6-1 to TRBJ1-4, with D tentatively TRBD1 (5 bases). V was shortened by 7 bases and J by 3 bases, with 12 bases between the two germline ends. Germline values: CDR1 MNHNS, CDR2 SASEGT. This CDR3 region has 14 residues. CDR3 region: CASTQLGANEKLFF. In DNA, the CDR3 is TGTGCCAGCACCCAACTAGGGGCTAATGAAAAACTGTTTTTT.

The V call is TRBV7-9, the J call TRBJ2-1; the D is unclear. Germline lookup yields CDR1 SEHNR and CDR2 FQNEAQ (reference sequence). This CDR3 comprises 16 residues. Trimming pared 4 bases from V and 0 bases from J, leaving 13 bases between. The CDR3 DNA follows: TGTGCCAGCAGCTCAGTTCGACCGAGCTCCTACAATGAGCAGTTCTTC. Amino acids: CASSSVRPSSYNEQFF.

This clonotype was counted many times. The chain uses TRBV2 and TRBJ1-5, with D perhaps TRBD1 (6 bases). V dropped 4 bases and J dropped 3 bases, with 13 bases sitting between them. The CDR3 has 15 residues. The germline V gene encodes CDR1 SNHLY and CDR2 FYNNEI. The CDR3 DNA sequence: TGTGCCAGCAGTGGGGGGCTCGGTGACAATCAGCCCCAGCATTTT. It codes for CASSGGLGDNQPQHF.

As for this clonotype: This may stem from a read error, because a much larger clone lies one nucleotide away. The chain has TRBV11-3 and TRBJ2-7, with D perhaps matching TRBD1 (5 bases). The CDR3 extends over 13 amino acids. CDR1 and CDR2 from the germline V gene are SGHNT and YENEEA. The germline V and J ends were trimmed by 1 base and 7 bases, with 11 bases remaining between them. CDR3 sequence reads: CASSLVPGREQYF. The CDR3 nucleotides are TGTGCCAGCAGCTTAGTCCCAGGGCGGGAGCAGTACTTC.

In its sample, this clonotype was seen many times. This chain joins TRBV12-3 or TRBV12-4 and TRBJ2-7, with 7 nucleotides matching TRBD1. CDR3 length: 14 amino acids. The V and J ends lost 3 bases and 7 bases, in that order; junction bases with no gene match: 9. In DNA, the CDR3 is TGTGCCAGCAGTTTTAGACAGGGATATGAGGAGCAGTACTTC. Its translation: CASSFRQGYEEQYF.

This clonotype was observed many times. The CDR3 DNA is TGTGCCAGCAGCTCCCCCGCCCGACGGGCGAGGGGCTACACCTTC. It codes for CASSSPARRARGYTF. The gene calls are TRBV7-9 and TRBJ1-2; D is unclear. Trimming left V 4 bases short and J 8 bases short, with 20 bases between. The germline CDR1 and CDR2 sequences are SEHNR and FQNEAQ (reference sequence). This CDR3 is 15 amino acids long.

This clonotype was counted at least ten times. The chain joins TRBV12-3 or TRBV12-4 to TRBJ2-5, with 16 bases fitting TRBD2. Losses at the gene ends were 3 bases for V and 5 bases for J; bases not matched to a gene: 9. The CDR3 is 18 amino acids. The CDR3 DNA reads TGTGCCAGCAGTTTGGGGACTAGCGGGAGGGCTTCGAAGGAGACCCAGTACTTC. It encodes CASSLGTSGRASKETQYF.

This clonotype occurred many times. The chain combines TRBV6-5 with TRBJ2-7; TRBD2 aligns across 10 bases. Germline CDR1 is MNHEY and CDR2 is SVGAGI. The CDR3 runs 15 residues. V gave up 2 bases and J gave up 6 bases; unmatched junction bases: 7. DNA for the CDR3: TGTGCCAGCAGTTACGGGGCTAGCGGGAGAACCGAGCAGTACTTC. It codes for CASSYGASGRTEQYF.

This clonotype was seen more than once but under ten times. CDR3 protein: CSVVREGNYGYTF. CDR3 coding DNA: TGCAGTGTGGTTAGGGAGGGCAACTATGGCTACACCTTC. The genes are TRBV20-1 and TRBJ1-2, with D unresolved. Trimming took 7 bases from V and 2 from J, leaving 14 bases between them. CDR1 and CDR2 (germline): DFQATT, SNEGSKA (reference sequence). The CDR3 covers 13 residues.

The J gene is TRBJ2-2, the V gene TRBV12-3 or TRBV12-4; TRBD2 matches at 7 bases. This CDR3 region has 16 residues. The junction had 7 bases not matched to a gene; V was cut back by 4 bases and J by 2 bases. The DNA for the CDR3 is TGTGCCAGCAGTTCCCCGGGAGGCCCAAACACCGGGGAGCTGTTTTTT. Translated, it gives CASSSPGGPNTGELFF.

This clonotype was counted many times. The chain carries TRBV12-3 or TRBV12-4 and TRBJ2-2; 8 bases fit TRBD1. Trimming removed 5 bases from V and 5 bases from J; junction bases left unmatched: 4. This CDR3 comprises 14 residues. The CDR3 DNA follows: TGTGCCAGCAGTAGACAGGGGAAAACCGGGGAGCTGTTTTTT. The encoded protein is CASSRQGKTGELFF.

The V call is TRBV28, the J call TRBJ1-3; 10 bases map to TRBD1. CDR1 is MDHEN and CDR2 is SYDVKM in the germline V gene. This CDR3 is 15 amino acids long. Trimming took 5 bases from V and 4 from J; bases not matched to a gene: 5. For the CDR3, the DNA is TGTGCCAGCAGTCCACCGGGACAGGGGGGAAACACCATATATTTT. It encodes CASSPPGQGGNTIYF.

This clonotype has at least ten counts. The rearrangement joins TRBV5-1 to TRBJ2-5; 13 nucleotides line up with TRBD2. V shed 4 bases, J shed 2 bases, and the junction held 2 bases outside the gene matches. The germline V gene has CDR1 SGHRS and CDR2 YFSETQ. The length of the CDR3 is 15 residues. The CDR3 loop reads CASSEGLAGQETQYF. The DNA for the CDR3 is TGCGCCAGCAGCGAGGGACTAGCGGGGCAAGAGACCCAGTACTTC.

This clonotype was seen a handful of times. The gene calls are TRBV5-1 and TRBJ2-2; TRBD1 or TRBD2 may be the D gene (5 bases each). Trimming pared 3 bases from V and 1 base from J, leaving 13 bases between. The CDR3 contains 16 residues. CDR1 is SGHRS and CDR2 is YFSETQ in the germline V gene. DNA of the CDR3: TGCGCCAGCAGCTCGCAGGGTGAGGGGAACACCGGGGAGCTGTTTTTT. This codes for CASSSQGEGNTGELFF.

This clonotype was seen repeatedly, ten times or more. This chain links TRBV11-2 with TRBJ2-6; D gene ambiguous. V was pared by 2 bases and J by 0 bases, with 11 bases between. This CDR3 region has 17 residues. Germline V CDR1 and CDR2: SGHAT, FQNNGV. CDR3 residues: CASSLLAPSSGANVLTF. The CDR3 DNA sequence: TGTGCCAGCAGCTTATTGGCGCCTAGCTCTGGGGCCAACGTCCTGACTTTC.

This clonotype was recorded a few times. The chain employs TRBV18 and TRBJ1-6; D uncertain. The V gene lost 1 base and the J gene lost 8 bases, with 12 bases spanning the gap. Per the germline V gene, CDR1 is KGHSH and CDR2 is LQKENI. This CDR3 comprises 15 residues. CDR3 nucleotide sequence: TGTGCCAGCTCACCACAGAGGGTTGAGGATTCACCCCTCCACTTT. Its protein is CASSPQRVEDSPLHF.

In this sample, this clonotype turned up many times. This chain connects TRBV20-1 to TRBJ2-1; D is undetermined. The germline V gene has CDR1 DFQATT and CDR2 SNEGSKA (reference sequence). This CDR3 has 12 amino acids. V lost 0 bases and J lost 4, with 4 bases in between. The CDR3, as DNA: TGCAGTGCTAGAGACTTGTACAATGAGCAGTTCTTC. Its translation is CSARDLYNEQFF.

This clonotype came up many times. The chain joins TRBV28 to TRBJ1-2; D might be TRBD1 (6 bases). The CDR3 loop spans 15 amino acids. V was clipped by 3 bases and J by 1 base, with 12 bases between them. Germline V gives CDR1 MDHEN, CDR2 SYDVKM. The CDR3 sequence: CASSFYREVNYGYTF. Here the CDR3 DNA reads TGTGCCAGCAGTTTCTACAGGGAGGTTAACTATGGCTACACCTTC.

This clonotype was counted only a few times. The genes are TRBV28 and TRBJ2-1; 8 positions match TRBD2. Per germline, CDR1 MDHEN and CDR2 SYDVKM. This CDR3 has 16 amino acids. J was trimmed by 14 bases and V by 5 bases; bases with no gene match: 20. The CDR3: CASSGPSGAVAGWKFF. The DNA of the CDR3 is TGTGCCAGCAGTGGTCCTAGTGGCGCCGTAGCGGGATGGAAGTTCTTC.

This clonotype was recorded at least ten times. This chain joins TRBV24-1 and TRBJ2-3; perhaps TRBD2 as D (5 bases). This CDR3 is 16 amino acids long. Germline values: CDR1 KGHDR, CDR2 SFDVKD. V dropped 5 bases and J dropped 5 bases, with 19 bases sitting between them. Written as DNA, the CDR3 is TGTGCCACCAGTGCCCTCGCAGAGGGCCCGAGAGATACGCAGTATTTT. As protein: CATSALAEGPRDTQYF.

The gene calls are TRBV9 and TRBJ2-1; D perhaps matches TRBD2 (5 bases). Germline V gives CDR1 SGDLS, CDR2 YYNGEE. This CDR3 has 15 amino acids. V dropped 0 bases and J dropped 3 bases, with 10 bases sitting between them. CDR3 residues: CASSVEAANYNEQFF. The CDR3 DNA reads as TGTGCCAGCAGCGTAGAAGCGGCGAACTACAATGAGCAGTTCTTC. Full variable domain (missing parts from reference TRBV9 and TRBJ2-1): DSGVTQTPKHLITATGQRVTLRCSPRSGDLSVYWYQQSLDQGLQFLIQYYNGEERAKGNILERFSAQQFPDLHSELNLSSLELGDSALYFCASSVEAANYNEQFFGPGTRLTVL.

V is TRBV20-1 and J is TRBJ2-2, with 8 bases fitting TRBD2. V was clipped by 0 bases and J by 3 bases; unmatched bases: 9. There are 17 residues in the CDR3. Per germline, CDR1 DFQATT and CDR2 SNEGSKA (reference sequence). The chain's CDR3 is CSARDKEIAGYTGELFF. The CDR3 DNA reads TGCAGTGCTAGAGATAAGGAAATAGCGGGGTACACCGGGGAGCTGTTTTTT.

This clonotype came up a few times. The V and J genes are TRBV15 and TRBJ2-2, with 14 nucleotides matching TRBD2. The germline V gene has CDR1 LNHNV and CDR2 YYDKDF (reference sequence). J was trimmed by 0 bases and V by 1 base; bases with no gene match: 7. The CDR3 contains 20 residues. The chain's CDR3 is CATSRVPRTSGGTNTGELFF. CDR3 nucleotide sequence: TGTGCCACCAGCAGAGTCCCTCGGACTAGCGGGGGGACGAACACCGGGGAGCTGTTTTTT.

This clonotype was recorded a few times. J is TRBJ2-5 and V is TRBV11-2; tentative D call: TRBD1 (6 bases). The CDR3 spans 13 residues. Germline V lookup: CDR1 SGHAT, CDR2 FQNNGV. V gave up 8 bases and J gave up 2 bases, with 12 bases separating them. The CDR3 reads CASWTDTQETQYF. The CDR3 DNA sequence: TGTGCCAGCTGGACAGACACACAAGAGACCCAGTACTTC.

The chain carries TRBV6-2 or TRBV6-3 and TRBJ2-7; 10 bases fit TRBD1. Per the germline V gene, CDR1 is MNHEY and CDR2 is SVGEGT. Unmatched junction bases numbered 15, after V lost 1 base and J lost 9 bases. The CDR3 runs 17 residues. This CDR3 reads CASSYYPQGQGPGGQYF. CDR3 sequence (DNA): TGTGCCAGCAGTTACTATCCCCAGGGACAGGGGCCGGGAGGGCAGTACTTC.

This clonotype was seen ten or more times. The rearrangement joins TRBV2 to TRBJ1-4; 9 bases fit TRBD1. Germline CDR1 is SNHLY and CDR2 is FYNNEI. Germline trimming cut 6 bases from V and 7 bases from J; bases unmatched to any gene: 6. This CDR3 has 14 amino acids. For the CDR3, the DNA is TGTGCCAGCAGCCAAGGGACAGGGCGTGAAAAACTGTTTTTT. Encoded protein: CASSQGTGREKLFF.

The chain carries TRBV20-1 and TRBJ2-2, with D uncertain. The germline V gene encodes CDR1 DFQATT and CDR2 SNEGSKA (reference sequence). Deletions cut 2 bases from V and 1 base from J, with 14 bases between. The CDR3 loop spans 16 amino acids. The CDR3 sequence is CSARRVGARNTGELFF. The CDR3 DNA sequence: TGCAGTGCTAGACGGGTTGGAGCGAGGAACACCGGGGAGCTGTTTTTT.

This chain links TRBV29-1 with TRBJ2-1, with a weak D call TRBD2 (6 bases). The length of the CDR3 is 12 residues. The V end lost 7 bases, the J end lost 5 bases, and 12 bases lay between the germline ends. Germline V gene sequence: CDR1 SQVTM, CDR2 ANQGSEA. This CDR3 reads CSGLATNNEQFF. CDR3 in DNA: TGCAGCGGGCTAGCGACCAACAATGAGCAGTTCTTC.